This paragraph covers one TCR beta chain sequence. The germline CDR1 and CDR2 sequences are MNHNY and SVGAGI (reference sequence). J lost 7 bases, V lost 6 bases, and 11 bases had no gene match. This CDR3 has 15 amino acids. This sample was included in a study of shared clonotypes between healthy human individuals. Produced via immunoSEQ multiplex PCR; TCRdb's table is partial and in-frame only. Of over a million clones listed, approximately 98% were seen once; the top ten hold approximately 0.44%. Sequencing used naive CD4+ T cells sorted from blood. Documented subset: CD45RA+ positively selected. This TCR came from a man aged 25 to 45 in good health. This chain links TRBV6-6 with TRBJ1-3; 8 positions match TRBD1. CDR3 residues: CASRERQGLSNTIYF. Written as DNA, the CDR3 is TGTGCCAGCAGGGAAAGACAGGGGCTGAGTAACACCATATATTTT.